A selection of T cell receptor beta chains follows, all from one sample in a study of cytomegalovirus exposure and HLA in healthy donors. TCRdb's table, derived via immunoSEQ multiplex PCR, lists solely in-frame clones and lacks some. The sample yields some 150,000 clones, 80% seen once. Sequencing used PBMCs. These receptors all stem from a man in his late teens or twenties in good health and CMV-seropositive. Each CDR3 is given with its conserved first and last residue. Each record gives: clone size, J gene, D gene, V gene, CDR3 DNA, CDR3 protein. D genes are given only for firm matches. Not all rows give a size; the values are once, few, many and, for expanded clones, a class.

few	TRBJ2-1	TRBD2	TRBV13	TGTGCCAGCAGCTTAGACCGTGGACTAGCGGGTGACAATGAGCAGTTCTTC	CASSLDRGLAGDNEQFF
-	TRBJ1-5	-	TRBV6-4	TGTGCCAGCAGTGACTCCCCAACAGGTCGGCCCCAGCATTTT	CASSDSPTGRPQHF
-	TRBJ2-1	-	TRBV6-1	TGTGCCAGCAGTGAGACGGGCGGGCGTGGGGGGTACAATGAGCAGTTCTTC	CASSETGGRGGYNEQFF
once	TRBJ1-2	-	TRBV9	TGTGCCAGCAGCCCCCCTTTGGGGGCCAACTATGGCTACACCTTC	CASSPPLGANYGYTF
-	TRBJ2-3	TRBD2	TRBV6-1	TGTGCCAGCAGTGAGAAACTAGCGGGGGGGCCAGATACGCAGTATTTT	CASSEKLAGGPDTQYF
-	TRBJ1-3	-	TRBV9	TGTGCCAGCAGCGTAGAATCCCGTGGGGGGGGAAACACCATATATTTT	CASSVESRGGGNTIYF
few	TRBJ2-7	TRBD1	TRBV19	TGTGCCAGTAGTATGGGGGACAGCTCCTACGAGCAGTACTTC	CASSMGDSSYEQYF
-	TRBJ2-7	TRBD1	TRBV4-2	TGTGCCAGCAGCCTCAGACAGGGCCCAAGCTCCTACGAGCAGTACTTC	CASSLRQGPSSYEQYF
-	TRBJ2-1	-	TRBV19	TGTGCCAGTAGTCCCGGCCAGCGGAGCTACAATGAGCAGTTCTTC	CASSPGQRSYNEQFF
-	TRBJ1-2	-	TRBV6-6	TGTGCCAGCGCCCGGGACAAGGGGTGGAGTGGCTACACCTTC	CASARDKGWSGYTF
-	TRBJ2-7	TRBD1	TRBV5-1	TGCGCCAGCAGCGTTGACAGGGCCTACGAGCAGTACTTC	CASSVDRAYEQYF
-	TRBJ2-7	-	TRBV30	TGTGCCTGGAGTGTCGGAGTGGGTGCTTGGAACGAGCAGTACTTC	CAWSVGVGAWNEQYF